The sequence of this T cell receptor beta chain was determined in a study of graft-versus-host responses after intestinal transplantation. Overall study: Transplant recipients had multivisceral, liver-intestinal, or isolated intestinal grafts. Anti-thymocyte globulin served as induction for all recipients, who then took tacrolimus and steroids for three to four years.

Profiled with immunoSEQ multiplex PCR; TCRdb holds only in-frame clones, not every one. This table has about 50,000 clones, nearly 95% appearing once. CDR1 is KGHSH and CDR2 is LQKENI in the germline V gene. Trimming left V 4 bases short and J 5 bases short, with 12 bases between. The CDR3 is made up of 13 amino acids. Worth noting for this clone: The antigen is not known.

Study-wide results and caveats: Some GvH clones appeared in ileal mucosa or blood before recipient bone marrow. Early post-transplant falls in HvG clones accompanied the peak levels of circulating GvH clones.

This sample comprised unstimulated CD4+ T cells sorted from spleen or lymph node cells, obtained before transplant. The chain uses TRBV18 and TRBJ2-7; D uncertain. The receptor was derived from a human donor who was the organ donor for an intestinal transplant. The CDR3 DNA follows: TGTGCCAGCTCACTCCCGGGTAGGGACGAGCAGTACTTC. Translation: CASSLPGRDEQYF.